The 8 T cell receptor beta chains in this list originate from one sample, sequenced in a study of blood T cell repertoires in COVID-19. The table came from immunoSEQ multiplex PCR; TCRdb's copy has only in-frame clones and leaves some out. The data hold roughly 420,000 clones, with around nine tenths observed a single time. The sequenced material came from PBMCs or T cells enriched from blood (not recorded which). These receptors were taken from a woman aged 25 to 45 with acute COVID-19.

The chain recombines TRBV7-9 with TRBJ2-1; D possibly corresponds to TRBD2 (5 bases). The CDR3 has 17 amino acids. Germline V gives CDR1 SEHNR, CDR2 FQNEAQ (reference sequence). V shed 4 bases and J shed 0 bases, with 16 bases lying between them. Here the CDR3 DNA reads TGTGCCAGCAGCTCCACACGTCTAGGGAGCTCCTACAATGAGCAGTTCTTC. Amino acids: CASSSTRLGSSYNEQFF.

J is TRBJ2-7 and V is TRBV3-1 (or the pseudogene TRBV3-2); 8 nucleotides match TRBD1. Germline CDR1 and CDR2: LGHDT and YNNKEL (reference sequence). Trimming removed 4 bases from V and 4 bases from J; junction bases left unmatched: 3. The CDR3 is made up of 13 amino acids. This CDR3 reads CASSRYRGYEQYF. CDR3 DNA sequence: TGTGCCAGCAGCCGGTACAGGGGGTACGAGCAGTACTTC.

The CDR3 nucleotides read TGTGCCAGCAGTTCCTCAGGGGTTGTTGGCGAAAAACTGTTTTTT. This gives the protein CASSSSGVVGEKLFF. The chain carries TRBV28 and TRBJ1-4; D perhaps matches TRBD1 (6 bases). This CDR3 contains 15 residues. Trimming left V 4 bases short and J 8 bases short, with 17 bases between. Germline lookup yields CDR1 MDHEN and CDR2 SYDVKM.

This chain connects TRBV5-8 to TRBJ1-5; a possible D gene is TRBD1 (5 bases). This CDR3 region has 15 residues. The germline V gene has CDR1 SGHTS and CDR2 YDEGEE. V was trimmed by 5 bases and J by 0 bases, leaving 12 bases between them. CDR3 nucleotides: TGTGCCAGCAGGACAGAGTGGAATAGCAATCAGCCCCAGCATTTT. Protein: CASRTEWNSNQPQHF.

This rearrangement joins TRBV9 to TRBJ2-3; possible D gene TRBD1, 5 bases. The CDR3 runs to 13 residues. The V end lost 0 bases, the J end lost 11 bases, and 13 bases lay between the germline ends. Germline V lookup: CDR1 SGDLS, CDR2 YYNGEE. CDR3 region: CASSVGGRAQQYF. CDR3 DNA: TGTGCCAGCAGCGTAGGTGGCAGGGCCCAGCAGTATTTT.

The chain links TRBV29-1 to TRBJ2-7, with D tentatively TRBD1 (5 bases). V lost 4 bases and J 1 base, leaving 11 bases between the germline ends. The CDR3 has 13 amino acids. CDR1 and CDR2 (germline): SQVTM, ANQGSEA. CDR3 nucleotide sequence: TGCAGCGTTGGGCAGGGTTCGTCCTACGAGCAGTACTTC. Protein product: CSVGQGSSYEQYF.

The chain couples TRBV7-3 to TRBJ2-1, with a tentative D call TRBD1 (6 bases). V was shortened by 4 bases and J by 0 bases, with 16 bases between the two germline ends. The CDR3 contains 17 residues. Germline V gene lookup returns CDR1 SGHTA and CDR2 FQGTGA. The CDR3 DNA sequence: TGTGCCAGCAGCTCCCATCCAGGGGCTAGCTCCTACAATGAGCAGTTCTTC. Encoded protein: CASSSHPGASSYNEQFF.

The V call is TRBV3-1 (or the pseudogene TRBV3-2), the J call TRBJ1-6; tentative D call: TRBD1 (5 bases). The CDR3 extends over 16 amino acids. Germline CDR1 and CDR2: LGHDT and YNNKEL (reference sequence). V lost 1 base and J lost 2, with 9 bases in between. As DNA, the CDR3 is TGTGCCAGCAGCCAAGGCCAGGGCGCCTATAATTCACCCCTCCACTTT. Its translation: CASSQGQGAYNSPLHF.